These 28 T cell receptor beta chains were all obtained from the same sample, sequenced in a study of blood T cell repertoires in COVID-19. Method: immunoSEQ multiplex PCR; TCRdb's copy keeps in-frame clones and lacks some. This table holds about 480,000 clones, approximately 86% found once. The sample was PBMCs or T cells enriched from blood (not recorded which). The receptors come from a woman aged 60 to 75 who had recovered from COVID-19.

The chain carries TRBV5-1 and TRBJ2-3; D gene ambiguous. Germline V CDR1 and CDR2: SGHRS, YFSETQ. Trimming cost V 0 bases and J 0 bases, with 11 bases left between them. CDR3 length: 16 amino acids. The CDR3, as DNA: TGCGCCAGCAGCTTGGAAGAGACAACCAGCACAGATACGCAGTATTTT. Its translation is CASSLEETTSTDTQYF.

This clone was seen only a few times. The DNA of the CDR3 is TGTGCCAGCAGTGAGGGAGGATCCGGCAATCAGCCCCAGCATTTT. As protein: CASSEGGSGNQPQHF. The rearrangement links TRBV2 to TRBJ1-5; D unresolved. Trimming pared 3 bases from V and 2 bases from J, leaving 11 bases between. This CDR3 contains 15 residues. Looked up from germline, CDR1 is SNHLY and CDR2 is FYNNEI.

The chain carries TRBV5-5 and TRBJ2-3, with TRBD2 matching over 11 bases. The CDR3 length is 18 residues. Germline-derived CDR1 and CDR2 are SGHKS and YYEKEE (reference sequence). The J segment lost 1 base and the V segment lost 0 bases, leaving 7 bases of the junction unmatched. The CDR3 spells CASSLAVVAGGRTDTQYF. In DNA form, the CDR3 reads TGTGCCAGCAGCTTGGCGGTGGTAGCGGGGGGGCGCACAGATACGCAGTATTTT.

This chain uses TRBV10-1 with TRBJ2-4, with a tentative D call TRBD2 (6 bases). The V and J ends lost 6 bases and 3 bases respectively, with 15 bases between them. Germline CDR1 is WNHNN and CDR2 is SYGVQD (reference sequence). This CDR3 spans 15 amino acids. The CDR3 is CASSGGSGNKNIQYF. As DNA, the CDR3 is TGCGCCAGCAGCGGGGGATCTGGGAACAAAAACATTCAGTACTTC.

The rearrangement uses TRBV9 and TRBJ2-3, with TRBD2 identical over 7 bases. This CDR3 is built from 16 residues. CDR1 is SGDLS, CDR2 YYNGEE, per germline. The V and J ends lost 2 bases and 0 bases, in that order; junction bases with no gene match: 6. The CDR3 loop is CASSVTSGISTDTQYF. DNA for the CDR3: TGTGCCAGCAGCGTTACAAGCGGGATAAGCACAGATACGCAGTATTTT. Using reference TRBV9 and TRBJ2-3 for the parts outside the CDR3, the full variable domain is DSGVTQTPKHLITATGQRVTLRCSPRSGDLSVYWYQQSLDQGLQFLIQYYNGEERAKGNILERFSAQQFPDLHSELNLSSLELGDSALYFCASSVTSGISTDTQYFGPGTRLTVL.

A few counts support this clone. This chain links TRBV5-4 with TRBJ1-1, with D unresolved. Between the trimmed V and J ends, which lost 2 bases and 6 bases, there was a span of 11 bases. The length of the CDR3 is 13 residues. Germline V gene lookup returns CDR1 SGHNT and CDR2 YYREEE (reference sequence). The CDR3 region has the DNA TGTGCCAGCAGCTTAGAAATAGGAGCTGAAGCTTTCTTT. This gives the protein CASSLEIGAEAFF.

The chain joins TRBV19 to TRBJ1-6; 9 nucleotides match TRBD1. Germline lookup yields CDR1 LNHDA and CDR2 SQIVND (reference sequence). J gave up 16 bases and V 2 bases, and 15 bases lay outside the gene matches. This CDR3 spans 16 amino acids. The CDR3 here is CASSITSGTGSAALHF. The CDR3 bases are TGTGCCAGTAGTATAACCTCCGGGACAGGGTCGGCAGCGCTCCACTTT. The full variable domain, with the rest looked up from reference TRBV19 and TRBJ1-6, is DGGITQSPKYLFRKEGQNVTLSCEQNLNHDAMYWYRQDPGQGLRLIYYSQIVNDFQKGDIAEGYSVSREKKESFPLTVTSAQKNPTAFYLCASSITSGTGSAALHFGNGTRLTVT.

This chain links TRBV10-2 with TRBJ1-6, with D unresolved. Per the germline V gene, CDR1 is WSHSY and CDR2 is SAAADI. This CDR3 has 17 residues. Trimming removed 2 bases at V and 16 bases at J, with 27 bases between. The CDR3 DNA sequence: TGCGCCAGCAGTGAGGTGAGTTCGTCGCGGGAGTCCAAGAGACTCCACTTT. This translates into CASSEVSSSRESKRLHF.

The chain links TRBV5-1 to TRBJ1-4; weak D call: TRBD1 (5 bases). Germline assignment: CDR1 SGHRS and CDR2 YFSETQ. The CDR3 has 16 residues. Trimming took off 0 bases at V and 4 bases at J, with 13 bases between the two ends. In DNA form, the CDR3 reads TGCGCCAGCAGCTTGGAAGGCAGGGCTGGTAATGAAAAACTGTTTTTT. Protein sequence: CASSLEGRAGNEKLFF.

The chain links TRBV18 to TRBJ2-2; D perhaps matches TRBD2 (5 bases). This CDR3 comprises 14 residues. Trimming removed 3 bases from V and 6 bases from J, with 11 bases in between. Per germline, CDR1 KGHSH and CDR2 LQKENI. CDR3 sequence: CASSPQLAAGELFF. The DNA of the CDR3 is TGTGCCAGCTCACCGCAGCTAGCCGCCGGGGAGCTGTTTTTT.

The J gene is TRBJ1-2, the V gene TRBV10-3; 11 bases are a match to TRBD1. J gave up 2 bases and V 4 bases, and 3 bases lay outside the gene matches. The CDR3 spans 15 residues. CDR1 is ENHRY and CDR2 is SYGVKD in the germline V gene. The CDR3 loop is CAISGGTGGNYGYTF. The DNA for the CDR3 is TGTGCCATCAGTGGGGGGACAGGGGGAAACTATGGCTACACCTTC.

Comment on this clone: The sample contains more than one DNA sequence encoding this CDR3. The chain links TRBV3-1 (or the pseudogene TRBV3-2) to TRBJ1-1; D remains unclear. V lost 1 base to trimming and J lost 0 bases, with 6 bases between them. Germline CDR1 is LGHDT and CDR2 is YNNKEL (reference sequence). The CDR3 length is 14 residues. The CDR3 DNA follows: TGTGCCAGCAGCCAAGTAGGAGTGAACACTGAAGCTTTCTTT. It yields the protein CASSQVGVNTEAFF.

The chain recombines TRBV10-3 with TRBJ1-1; 8 positions match TRBD1. V was clipped by 4 bases and J by 7 bases; unmatched bases: 2. The germline gives CDR1 ENHRY, CDR2 SYGVKD. CDR3 length equals 12 residues. CDR3 in DNA: TGTGCCATCAGTGGGACAGGGTTTGAAGCTTTCTTT. It encodes CAISGTGFEAFF.

The chain employs TRBV3-1 (or the pseudogene TRBV3-2) and TRBJ1-6; 10 bases map to TRBD1. From germline, CDR1 is LGHDT and CDR2 YNNKEL (reference sequence). The CDR3 consists of 15 residues. V lost 1 base and J lost 9; bases outside the gene matches: 3. For the CDR3, the DNA is TGTGCCAGCAGCCAAGGGGACAGGGGTCCTTCACCCCTCCACTTT. It translates to CASSQGDRGPSPLHF.

This clone was picked up one time. Possible read error: a much larger clone is one base away. The chain employs TRBV25-1 and TRBJ1-2, with a tentative D call TRBD1 (5 bases). CDR3 length equals 12 residues. CDR1 MGHDK and CDR2 SYGVNS come from the germline V gene. Trimming took off 4 bases at V and 2 bases at J, with 5 bases between the two ends. The CDR3 DNA is TGTGCCAGCAGTGCAGGGAACTATGGCTACACCTTC. It codes for CASSAGNYGYTF.

The chain joins TRBV5-1 to TRBJ2-1, with a tentative D call TRBD2 (6 bases). Trimming took 5 bases from V and 8 from J, leaving 17 bases between them. This CDR3 contains 14 residues. Germline-derived CDR1 and CDR2 are SGHRS and YFSETQ. The CDR3 spells CASSRQPSGDEQFF. Here the CDR3 DNA reads TGCGCCAGCAGTCGACAGCCCTCGGGGGATGAGCAGTTCTTC. The full variable domain, in which reference TRBV5-1 and TRBJ2-1 provide the parts outside the CDR3, is KAGVTQTPRYLIKTRGQQVTLSCSPISGHRSVSWYQQTPGQGLQFLFEYFSETQRNKGNFPGRFSGRQFSNSRSEMNVSTLELGDSALYLCASSRQPSGDEQFFGPGTRLTVL.

As to this clone: Other DNA sequences from this sample encode an identical CDR3 as well. This chain joins TRBV7-9 and TRBJ2-1; the match to TRBD1 covers 8 bases. Germline CDR1 and CDR2: SEHNR and FQNEAQ (reference sequence). CDR3 length equals 14 residues. Germline trimming cut 1 base from V and 8 bases from J; bases unmatched to any gene: 4. Here the CDR3 DNA reads TGTGCCAGCAGCTTAGGTCAGGGGGCGCATGAGCAGTTCTTC. Its protein product is CASSLGQGAHEQFF.

This chain links TRBV6-5 with TRBJ1-4, with D hard to call. The ends were cut back, 7 bases at V and 8 bases at J, with 11 bases in the middle. CDR3 length: 12 amino acids. The germline CDR1 and CDR2 sequences are MNHEY and SVGAGI. CDR3 sequence reads: CASNRLEEKLFF. The CDR3 DNA follows: TGTGCCAGCAATAGATTGGAGGAAAAACTGTTTTTT.

The chain is built from TRBV7-9 and TRBJ2-1; D perhaps matches TRBD2 (6 bases). The CDR3 is made up of 15 amino acids. Per the germline V gene, CDR1 is SEHNR and CDR2 is FQNEAQ (reference sequence). Trimming took off 1 base at V and 6 bases at J, with 13 bases between the two ends. In nucleotides, the CDR3 is TGTGCCAGCAGCTTAGTGATCGGGGGAGGCAATGAGCAGTTCTTC. It encodes CASSLVIGGGNEQFF.

The V call is TRBV6-6, the J call TRBJ1-2; D is perhaps TRBD1 (6 bases). Germline values: CDR1 MNHNY, CDR2 SVGAGI (reference sequence). The CDR3 length is 14 residues. Trimming took 6 bases from V and 4 from J, leaving 15 bases between them. As DNA, the CDR3 is TGTGCCAGCAGCCGCCTACAGGGTGGCTATGGCTACACCTTC. Amino acid sequence: CASSRLQGGYGYTF.

The chain joins TRBV11-2 to TRBJ1-1, with 9 bases that match TRBD1. The junction had 10 bases not matched to a gene; V was cut back by 5 bases and J by 0 bases. The CDR3 spans 17 residues. Germline V gene lookup returns CDR1 SGHAT and CDR2 FQNNGV. DNA of the CDR3: TGTGCCAGCAGCCTACAGGGGGCAAGGGGAATGAACACTGAAGCTTTCTTT. It specifies CASSLQGARGMNTEAFF.

This chain uses TRBV6-5 with TRBJ2-7; 8 bases are a match to TRBD1. J was trimmed by 6 bases and V by 5 bases; bases with no gene match: 6. Per the germline V gene, CDR1 is MNHEY and CDR2 is SVGAGI. The CDR3 loop spans 13 amino acids. The DNA for the CDR3 is TGTGCCAGCAGTCCTGGACAGGGCGGCGAGCAGTACGTC. This encodes CASSPGQGGEQYV.

The CDR3 nucleotides read TGCGCCAGCAGACCCGGGACAGGAGCTAACTATGGCTACACCTTC. Its translation: CASRPGTGANYGYTF. The chain joins TRBV5-1 to TRBJ1-2, with 8 bases that match TRBD1. CDR1 is SGHRS, CDR2 YFSETQ, per germline. The CDR3 covers 15 residues. V gave up 5 bases and J gave up 0 bases; unmatched junction bases: 6. The full variable domain, in which reference TRBV5-1 and TRBJ1-2 provide the parts outside the CDR3, is KAGVTQTPRYLIKTRGQQVTLSCSPISGHRSVSWYQQTPGQGLQFLFEYFSETQRNKGNFPGRFSGRQFSNSRSEMNVSTLELGDSALYLCASRPGTGANYGYTFGSGTRLTVV.

The chain employs TRBV7-6 and TRBJ1-6; 7 bases fit TRBD1. The CDR3 has 13 amino acids. Per the germline V gene, CDR1 is SGHVS and CDR2 is FNYEAQ. V shed 5 bases, J shed 6 bases, and the junction held 1 base outside the gene matches. This CDR3 is CASSRDSNSPLHF. The DNA of the CDR3 is TGTGCCAGCAGCCGGGACAGTAATTCACCCCTCCACTTT.

This clone came up once. The chain links TRBV10-3 to TRBJ1-1; D gene ambiguous. Looked up from germline, CDR1 is ENHRY and CDR2 is SYGVKD. This CDR3 spans 13 amino acids. Trimming shortened V by 6 bases and J by 3 bases, and 11 bases separated the two germline ends. CDR3 sequence reads: CAIRTPRDTEAFF. The CDR3 DNA sequence: TGTGCCATCAGGACCCCTCGGGACACTGAAGCTTTCTTT.

As to this clone: Other DNA sequences in this sample translate to the same CDR3. The chain is built from TRBV7-2 and TRBJ2-3, with 10 bases aligning to TRBD2. CDR1 is SGHTA, CDR2 FQGNSA, per germline. Trimming took 1 base from V and 1 from J; bases not matched to a gene: 2. The CDR3 covers 16 residues. The DNA for the CDR3 is TGTGCCAGCAGCTTAGTTGGGACTAGCGGCACAGATACGCAGTATTTT. Translated: CASSLVGTSGTDTQYF.

The chain is built from TRBV19 and TRBJ1-5; no firm D call. With 3 bases removed from V and 5 bases from J, the gap between germline ends came to 20 bases. The germline CDR1 and CDR2 sequences are LNHDA and SQIVND (reference sequence). There are 17 residues in the CDR3. In nucleotides, the CDR3 is TGTGCCAGTAGTATTTCAGCGCGGCCGGAGGTGCATCAGCCCCAGCATTTT. It codes for CASSISARPEVHQPQHF.

This clone was counted between two and nine times. The J gene is TRBJ2-7, the V gene TRBV4-1; 8 nucleotides agree with TRBD1. Germline CDR1 is MGHRA and CDR2 is YSYEKL. V was pared by 3 bases and J by 7 bases, with 8 bases of the junction left unmatched. The CDR3 runs 14 residues. This CDR3 is CASSQTGAPGEQYF. Written as DNA, the CDR3 is TGCGCCAGCAGCCAGACAGGGGCCCCGGGGGAGCAGTACTTC.